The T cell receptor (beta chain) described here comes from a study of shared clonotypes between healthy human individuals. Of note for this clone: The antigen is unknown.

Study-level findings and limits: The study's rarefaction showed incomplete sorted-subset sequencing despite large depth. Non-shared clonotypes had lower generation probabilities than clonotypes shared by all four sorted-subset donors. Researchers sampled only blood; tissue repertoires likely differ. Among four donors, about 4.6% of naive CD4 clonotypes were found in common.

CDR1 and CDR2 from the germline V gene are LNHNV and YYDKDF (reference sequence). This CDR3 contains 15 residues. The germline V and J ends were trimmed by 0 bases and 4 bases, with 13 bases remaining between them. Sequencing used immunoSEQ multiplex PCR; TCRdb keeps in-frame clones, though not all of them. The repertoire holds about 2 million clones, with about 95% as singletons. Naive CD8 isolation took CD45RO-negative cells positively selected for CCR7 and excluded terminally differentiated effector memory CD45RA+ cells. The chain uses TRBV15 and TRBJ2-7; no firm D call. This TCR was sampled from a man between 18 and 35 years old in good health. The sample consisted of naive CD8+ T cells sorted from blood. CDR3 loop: CATSRDLSTLYEQYF. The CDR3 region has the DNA TGTGCCACCAGCAGAGATCTGTCTACTTTATACGAGCAGTACTTC.